This T cell receptor beta chain was recovered during a study of cytomegalovirus exposure and HLA in healthy donors (TCRdb year 2017). For context, the study as a whole: According to an earlier analysis of several hundred of the donors, about 180 million T cells yielded roughly 100 million unique TCR beta sequences and about 280 Gb of sequence data. An early release that covered about 600 HLA-typed donors contained approximately 300 gigabases of sequencing data and around 85 million unique TCR sequences. Of the roughly 410 genotyped donors, roughly 76% were placed in the genetic ancestry cluster associated with self-reported Caucasian donors. The aim of the study was to test whether cataloging public T cell receptors could identify signatures of past pathogen exposure. The study profiled the T cell repertoires of about 720 subjects by immunosequencing and related them to cytomegalovirus serostatus. Along with the roughly 670-subject first cohort, a separate validation cohort of roughly 110 different subjects was used. The study combined high-throughput TCR immunosequencing, statistical association of individual TCRs with disease status, and machine learning to predict cytomegalovirus infection status. A later analysis re-examined previously published TCR beta repertoires from over 500 donors and added high-resolution HLA genotyping to investigate patterns of TCR occurrence. Rather than using new phenotypic data, the later analysis identified candidate immune exposures from TCR beta sequences and from how often those sequences occurred across donors. An earlier analysis of approximately 580 of the donors used high-throughput TCR beta sequencing to judge whether each TCR beta V gene segment behaved as functional or pseudogenic. Donor age, sex, ethnicity and CMV serostatus were compiled together with the repertoire data. Genome-wide SNP genotypes for about 60% of the roughly 670 donors were used in a later genetic analysis, which treated that subset as a discovery cohort. Every repertoire in the discovery cohort had been generated on one and the same sequencing platform. HLA typing included class I and class II loci at four-digit resolution. The number of donors typed differed by locus, with roughly 629-640 for A, B, C, DRB1 and DQB1, around 560 for DQA1, under 610 for DPA1, and over 400 for DPB1. A handful of DR-DQ haplotypes were handled as single units for association and clustering because linkage in the cohort was strong. Among around 400 genotyped donors of the cohort, an average of around 250,000 unique TCR beta nucleotide sequences was sequenced per donor, of which 15% to 20% were non-productive. Overall study outcomes, separate from this receptor: V-gene and J-gene trimming of TCR beta chains was associated with a missense DCLRE1C variant in a later genetic analysis, and the association was replicated in an independent cohort. At a false discovery rate of 0.05, a later analysis linked approximately 18,000 TCR beta sequences to specific HLA alleles. Because HLA typing was missing for some donors at each locus, association tests included only the typed subset. Some IMGT-functional V segments, including TRBV6-2 and TRBV6-3, could not be distinguished by the 87-base-pair reads and were therefore excluded. The authors suggested that the approach could potentially be extended to other disease states and immunological phenotypes. In both the original and validation cohorts, the classifier was reported to diagnose cytomegalovirus status with high specificity and sensitivity. In a later analysis, HLA-associated TCR beta chains showed more clonal expansion and lower generation probabilities than non-associated chains that were equally common. In vitro tests confirmed that a few of the cytomegalovirus-associated TCR beta chains recognize cytomegalovirus antigens. In an earlier analysis of some 550 of the donors, most TCR beta V segments were observed in productive rearrangements about 87% or about 30% of the time, broadly matching IMGT annotations. A total of around 150 TCR beta chains were listed by the study as associated with cytomegalovirus. Most TCR sequences were observed very rarely across donors, whereas some public TCRs were present in many individuals. In this cohort, only TCR beta chains were sequenced, and detectable features were limited by the absence of alpha or paired-chain data. CMV serostatus was the only immune exposure information available for the cohort. Compared with the roughly 670-donor mean, donors in an Asian-associated ancestry cluster had fewer N-insertions in productive TCRs, according to a later genetic analysis. About 17 rarely observed V segments, including chromosome 9 orphons, were excluded from the earlier analysis of 550 to 700 of the donors because counts were too low. When HLA alleles, especially DR and DQ, strongly co-occurred, TCR associations were difficult to assign to individual alleles. Sequencing depth was assumed to be roughly uniform across donors in the presence/absence analyses, though that assumption may not hold. In a later analysis, TCR association rates were found to vary across HLA loci, with the most associated TCRs seen for DRB1 alleles and the fewest for HLA-C alleles. A further reported finding was that TCR beta sequences accurately predicted the HLA-A and HLA-B alleles for most subjects in the first cohort. A cluster of highly shared sequence variants was judged likely to be a technical artifact of the sequencing pipeline. Linkage disequilibrium might explain the correlated functional status among segregating V segments, but an unknown experimental factor could not be ruled out. Most CMV-associated TCR beta chains appeared to be HLA-restricted in a later analysis, and the HLA associations seemed to be driven largely by CMV exposure. Several of the top co-occurrence clusters appeared to be linked to parvovirus B19, influenza, CMV and Epstein-Barr virus, according to a later analysis.

About this clone: This receptor's antigen is unknown. No clone much larger than this one lies a single base away; base qualities are absent.

V lost 4 bases and J lost 2 bases, and the count of bases not matched to a germline gene is 2. From the cysteine through the phenylalanine, the CDR3 covers 14 amino acids. Of all the DNA, just the CDR3 is kept, 42 bases in frame from base 1. For CDR1 and CDR2, the germline V gene (reference sequence) lists LNHDA and SQIVND. Library preparation used the immunoSEQ multiplex PCR assay. The multiplex PCR relied on a mix of 60 forward primers for TCR Vbeta segments and 13 reverse primers for TCR Jbeta segments. Amplification of the CDR3 region of rearranged TCR beta genes was performed with a multiplex PCR assay on genomic DNA. The Illumina HiSeq System was used to sequence the amplified TCR beta libraries as 87-base-pair reads. Concerning the study's data processing: Across the 670 or so repertoires, a later analysis counted approximately 75 million unique TCR beta chains, around 11 million of which were shared by at least two donors. A nearest-neighbor algorithm error-corrected the raw reads and collapsed the reads into unique sequences, merging closely related sequences to remove PCR and sequencing errors. To assign V, D and J gene segments, CDR3 sequences were aligned to IMGT reference sequences. For a sequence to be retained, a match of at least six nucleotides was required to both a V gene segment and a J gene segment. Rearrangements were called productive when the CDR3 lacked stop codons and stayed in frame with V and J; all others were non-productive. CDR3 was defined by IMGT convention, running from the second conserved V-encoded cysteine to the conserved J-encoded phenylalanine. In an earlier analysis of approximately 590 of the donors, sequences lacking an unambiguous match to a single V gene segment were excluded. In an earlier analysis of some 590 of the donors, a V segment was called functional when productive rearrangements were above 56.7%, and segregating when the standard deviation between donors exceeded 5%. A statistical classification framework was built to diagnose cytomegalovirus status from the catalog of TCR beta chain sequences. In a later analysis, V and J genes were assigned by comparing TCR nucleotide sequences against IMGT/GENE-DB human TR gene sequences. Using the TCRdist pipeline, a later analysis assigned CDR3 sequences along with most-parsimonious VDJ recombination scenarios. In a later analysis, each TCR beta chain was defined by its CDR3 amino acid sequence together with its V-gene family, and reads without a unique V-gene family were excluded. A later analysis removed 500 to 600 highly shared, low-generation-probability nucleotide sequences to deal with suspected cross-contamination and a sequencing artifact. A later analysis calculated a clonal expansion index for each public chain from normalized within-repertoire ranks of inferred template counts. In a later analysis, generation probabilities were computed using a VDJ recombination model fitted to out-of-frame rearrangements, and the results were checked against IGoR. A later analysis scored TCR-TCR, TCR-HLA and TCR-CMV co-occurrence with hypergeometric tests, applying a repertoire-size bias correction to TCR pairs. A later analysis estimated false discovery rates by permuting HLA or CMV assignments 20 times. In a later analysis, co-occurring TCRs were grouped using DBSCAN, and TCRdist sequence similarity was added for clustering within HLA-allele-positive subsets. For co-occurrence clustering, repertoires with fewer than 30,000 or more than 120,000 public chains were excluded, along with a handful of repertoires with anomalous nucleotide sharing. This is the immuneACCESS table as TCRdb keeps it, with only in-frame sequences that have V and J called. A part of the clones is gone; compared with another copy, unresolved V genes explain less than half, and the rest is unexplained. D and trimming were read from the DNA, whereas the V and J calls and clone size are those reported in that table. In all, the sample holds some 97,000 clones, and around 72% of those were seen once. The ten largest clones add up to 12% to 15% of the sample.

The cohort consisted of 600 to 750 healthy bone marrow donors. At the time of sampling, all cohort members were nominally healthy, though unrecorded immune exposures were likely present. The donor tested CMV seropositive and was one of the 289 seropositive cohort members. A peripheral blood sample was provided by each donor, and peripheral blood mononuclear cells were used for TCR beta sequencing. Genomic DNA extraction from the blood cell samples was performed with the Qiagen DNeasy Blood Extraction Kit. The chain employs TRBV19 and TRBJ1-5; 7 of the junction bases match TRBD1. The TCR originated in a male donor in good health and CMV-seropositive. The sample comprised PBMCs. The CDR3 amino acid sequence is: CASSTTGRNQPQHF. The DNA is TGTGCCAGTAGTACGACAGGGCGCAATCAGCCCCAGCATTTT.